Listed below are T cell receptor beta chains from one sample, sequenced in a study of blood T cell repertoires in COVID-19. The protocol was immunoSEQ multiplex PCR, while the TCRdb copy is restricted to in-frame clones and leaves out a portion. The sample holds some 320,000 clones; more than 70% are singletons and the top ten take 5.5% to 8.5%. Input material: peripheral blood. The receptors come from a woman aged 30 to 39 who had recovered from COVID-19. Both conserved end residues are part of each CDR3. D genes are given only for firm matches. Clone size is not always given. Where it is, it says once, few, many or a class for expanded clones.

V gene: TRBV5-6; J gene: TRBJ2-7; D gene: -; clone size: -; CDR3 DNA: TGTGCCAGCAGTTCAGTCTCGGGATACGAGCAGTACTTC; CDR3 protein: CASSSVSGYEQYF
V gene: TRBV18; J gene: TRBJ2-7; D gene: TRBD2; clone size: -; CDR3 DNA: TGTGCCAGCTCACCCCCCCTGGGAGGGGCGGGCTCCTACGAGCAGTACTTC; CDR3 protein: CASSPPLGGAGSYEQYF
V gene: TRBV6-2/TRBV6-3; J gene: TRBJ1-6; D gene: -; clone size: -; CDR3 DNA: TGTGCCAGCAGTTGGGGGGGCACCTATAATTCACCCCTCCACTTT; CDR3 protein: CASSWGGTYNSPLHF
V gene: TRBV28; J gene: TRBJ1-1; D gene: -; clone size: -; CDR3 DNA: TGTGCCAGCGCGCAGGGTCCCTCTCCGAACACTGAAGCTTTCTTT; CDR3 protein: CASAQGPSPNTEAFF
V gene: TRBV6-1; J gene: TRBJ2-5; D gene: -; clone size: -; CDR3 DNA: TGTGCCAGCAGTGAATTGGCAGGCCAAGAGACCCAGTACTTC; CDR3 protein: CASSELAGQETQYF
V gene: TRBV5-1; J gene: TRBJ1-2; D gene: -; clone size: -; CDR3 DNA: TGCGCCAGCAGCTTGGAAGGACAGAGCTATGGCTACACCTTC; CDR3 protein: CASSLEGQSYGYTF
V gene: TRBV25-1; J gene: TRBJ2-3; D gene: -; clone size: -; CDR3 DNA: TGTGCCAGCAGTCCGGGATTTAGCACAGATACGCAGTATTTT; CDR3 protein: CASSPGFSTDTQYF
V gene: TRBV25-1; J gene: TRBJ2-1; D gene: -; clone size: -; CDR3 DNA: TGTGCCAGCAGTGAATTACTGTTTAACTCGAATGAGCAGTTCTTC; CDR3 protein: CASSELLFNSNEQFF
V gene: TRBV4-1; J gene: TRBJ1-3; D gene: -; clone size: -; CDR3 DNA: TGCGCCAGCAGCCCGGACAGCTCTGGAAACACCATATATTTT; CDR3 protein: CASSPDSSGNTIYF
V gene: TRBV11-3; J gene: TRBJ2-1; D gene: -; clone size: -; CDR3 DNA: TGTGCCAGCAGCTTAGACCCCTGGAGGGACGGAGGCTCCTACAATGAGCAGTTCTTC; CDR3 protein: CASSLDPWRDGGSYNEQFF
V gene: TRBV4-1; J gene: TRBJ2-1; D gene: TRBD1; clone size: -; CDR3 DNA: TGCGCCAGCAGCCAAGAAGGGGGCAGAGGTCTCTACAATGAGCAGTTCTTC; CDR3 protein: CASSQEGGRGLYNEQFF
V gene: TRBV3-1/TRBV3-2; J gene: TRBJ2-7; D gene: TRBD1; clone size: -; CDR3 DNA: TGTGCCAGCAGCCATTTGGGGGACAGGGTAGCCTACGAGCAGTACTTC; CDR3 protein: CASSHLGDRVAYEQYF
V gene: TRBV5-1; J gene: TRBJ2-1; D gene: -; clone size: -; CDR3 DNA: TGCGCCAGCAGCTTGCGGGGGAACACCTACAATGAGCAGTTCTTC; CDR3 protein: CASSLRGNTYNEQFF
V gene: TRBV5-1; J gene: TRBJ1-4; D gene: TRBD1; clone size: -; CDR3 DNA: TGCGCCAGCAGCACCCGTCCGGGACAGCCAGCAACTAATGAAAAACTGTTTTTT; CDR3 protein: CASSTRPGQPATNEKLFF
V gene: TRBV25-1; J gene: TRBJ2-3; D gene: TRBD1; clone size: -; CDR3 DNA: TGTGCCAGCAGTGAAACAGGGGGCTTTTTGACAGATACGCAGTATTTT; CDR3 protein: CASSETGGFLTDTQYF
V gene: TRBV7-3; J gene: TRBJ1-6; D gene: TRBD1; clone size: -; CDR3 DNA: TGTGCCAGCAGCTTAAGACAGGGGGAGTCACCCCTCCACTTT; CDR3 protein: CASSLRQGESPLHF
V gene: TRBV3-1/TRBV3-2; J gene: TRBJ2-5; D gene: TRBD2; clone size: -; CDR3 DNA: TGTGCCAGCAGGCTTAGCGGGGGGCTTGGGGGACAAGAGACCCAGTACTTC; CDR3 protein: CASRLSGGLGGQETQYF
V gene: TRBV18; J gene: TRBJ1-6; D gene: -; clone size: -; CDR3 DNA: TGTGCCAGCTCACCAACCAAGGGAGCTAATTCACCCCTCCACTTT; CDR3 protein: CASSPTKGANSPLHF
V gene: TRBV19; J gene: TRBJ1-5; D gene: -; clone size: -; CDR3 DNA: TGTGCCAGTAGTATAGCACAGGCCACCACCAGCAATCAGCCCCAGCATTTT; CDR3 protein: CASSIAQATTSNQPQHF
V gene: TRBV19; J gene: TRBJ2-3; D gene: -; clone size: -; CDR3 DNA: TGTGCCAGTAGTATCAATGACTACCGCACAGATACGCAGTATTTT; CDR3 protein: CASSINDYRTDTQYF
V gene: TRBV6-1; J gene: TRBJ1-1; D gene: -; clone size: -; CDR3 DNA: TGTGCCAGCAGTGAACATATCGACGGGGAAGCTTTCTTT; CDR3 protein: CASSEHIDGEAFF
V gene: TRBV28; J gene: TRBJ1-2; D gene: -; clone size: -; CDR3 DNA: TGTGCCAGCCTCAACGGACAGTGGGGAGGGTTTGATCCTTCCACCTTC; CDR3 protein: CASLNGQWGGFDPSTF
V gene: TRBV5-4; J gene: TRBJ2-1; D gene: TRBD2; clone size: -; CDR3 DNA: TGTGCCAGCAGCTTCTCTAGCGGGGGGGCCGTAGGCAATGAGCAGTTCTTC; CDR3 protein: CASSFSSGGAVGNEQFF
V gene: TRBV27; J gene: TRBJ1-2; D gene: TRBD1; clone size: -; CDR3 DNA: TGTGCCAGCAGTGAAGACAGGGCTGGCTACACCTTC; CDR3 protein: CASSEDRAGYTF
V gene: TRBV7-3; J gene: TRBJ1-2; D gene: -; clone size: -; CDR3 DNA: TGTGCCAGCAGCTTAGACTCTCATGGCTACACCTTC; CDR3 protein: CASSLDSHGYTF
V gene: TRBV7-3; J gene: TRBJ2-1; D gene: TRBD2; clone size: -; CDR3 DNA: TGTGCCAGCAGCCCCAACAGCGGGGGGCCCTACAATGAGCAGTTCTTC; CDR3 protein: CASSPNSGGPYNEQFF
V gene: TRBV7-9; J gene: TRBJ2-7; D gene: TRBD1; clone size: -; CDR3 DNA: TGTGCCACCGCCGGCAGGGGGAGCTACGAGCAGTACTTC; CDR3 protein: CATAGRGSYEQYF
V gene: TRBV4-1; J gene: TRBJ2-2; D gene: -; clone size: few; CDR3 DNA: TGCGCCAGCAGCCAATTTCCGCGCGCCATGTTTCTGGACACAGCGAACACCGGGGAGCTGTTTTTT; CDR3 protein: CASSQFPRAMFLDTANTGELFF
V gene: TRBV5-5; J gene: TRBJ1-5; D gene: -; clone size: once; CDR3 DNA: TGTGCCAGCTCACGGGATGGGGGCGGCAATCAGCCCCAGCATTTT; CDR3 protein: CASSRDGGGNQPQHF
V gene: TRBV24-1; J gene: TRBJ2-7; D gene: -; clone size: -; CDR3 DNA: TGTGCCACCAGTGACCCGACAGGGAGGAACGAGCAGTACTTC; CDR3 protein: CATSDPTGRNEQYF
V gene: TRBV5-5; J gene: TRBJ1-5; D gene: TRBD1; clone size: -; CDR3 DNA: TGTGCCAGCAGTTTTCGGACAGGGGGCGATCAGCCCCAGCATTTT; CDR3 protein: CASSFRTGGDQPQHF
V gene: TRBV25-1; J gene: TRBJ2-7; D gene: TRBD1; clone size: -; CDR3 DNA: TGTGCCAGCAGTGTCTCGACAGGGCGCTACGAGCAGTACTTC; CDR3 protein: CASSVSTGRYEQYF
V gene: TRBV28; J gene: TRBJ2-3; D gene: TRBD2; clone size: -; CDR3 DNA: TGTGCCAGCAGTTTTAGCGGGACCGTCGCGACCACAGATACGCAGTATTTT; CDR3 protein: CASSFSGTVATTDTQYF
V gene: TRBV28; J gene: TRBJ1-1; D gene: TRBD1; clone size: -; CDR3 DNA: TGTGCCAGCAGGACAGGGTACACTGAAGCTTTCTTT; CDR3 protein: CASRTGYTEAFF
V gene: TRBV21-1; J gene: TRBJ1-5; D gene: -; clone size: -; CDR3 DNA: TGTGCCAGCAGCGTGGCACAGGACAGCGGCAATCAGCCCCAGCATTTT; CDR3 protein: CASSVAQDSGNQPQHF
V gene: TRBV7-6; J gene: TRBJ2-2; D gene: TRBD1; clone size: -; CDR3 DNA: TGTGCCAGCAGACCACAGGGGGCCCACACCGGGGAGCTGTTTTTT; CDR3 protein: CASRPQGAHTGELFF
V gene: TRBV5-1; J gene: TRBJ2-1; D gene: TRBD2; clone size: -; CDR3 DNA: TGCGCCAGCAGCTTTCCGGGACTAGCGGGGGGAAACTACAATGAGCAGTTCTTC; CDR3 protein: CASSFPGLAGGNYNEQFF
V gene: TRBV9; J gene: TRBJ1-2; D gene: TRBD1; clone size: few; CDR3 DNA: TGTGCCAGCAGCTCTCCGGGACAGAGAAACTATGGCTACACCTTC; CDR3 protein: CASSSPGQRNYGYTF
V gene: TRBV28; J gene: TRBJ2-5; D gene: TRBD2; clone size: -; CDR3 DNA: TGTGCCAGCAGTGAGCGGGGGGCAAGAAAGACCCAGTACTTC; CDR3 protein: CASSERGARKTQYF
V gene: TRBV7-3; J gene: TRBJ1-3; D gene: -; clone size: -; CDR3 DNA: TGTGCCAGCAGCTCCCCCGGGACTGGAAACACCATATATTTT; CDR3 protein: CASSSPGTGNTIYF
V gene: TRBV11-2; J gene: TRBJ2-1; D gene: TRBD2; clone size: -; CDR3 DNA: TGTGCCAGCAGCTTAGGGCTAGCGGGGTTGTATGAGCAGTTCTTC; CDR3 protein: CASSLGLAGLYEQFF
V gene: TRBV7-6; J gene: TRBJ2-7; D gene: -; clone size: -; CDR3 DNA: TGTGCCAGCAGTTTTCTAGACAGTTCCAGCTCCTACGAGCAGTACTTC; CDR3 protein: CASSFLDSSSSYEQYF